The clone carrying this T cell receptor beta chain was seen a single time. These data come from a study of blood T cell repertoires in COVID-19. Turning to the study itself: Acute and convalescent COVID-19 specimens originated in the United States, Italy and Spain. T cells, B-cell-depleted T cells, or PBMCs supplied cDNA or gDNA.

Original processing notes: Amplification of reference gene primers provided the estimated nucleated cell counts. Method: immunoSEQ multiplex PCR; TCRdb's copy keeps in-frame clones and lacks some. The V and J calls and clone size come from that table; D and trimming were worked out from the DNA. Of some 80,000 clones listed, approximately 86% were seen once; the top ten hold 4.5% to 5%. This CDR3 is built from 16 residues. Germline values: CDR1 MDHEN, CDR2 SYDVKM. Trimming left V 6 bases short and J 3 bases short, with 17 bases between. This chain links TRBV28 with TRBJ1-4; D is perhaps TRBD1 (5 bases). The source is a man over 45 with active or convalescent COVID-19. The sequenced sample was peripheral blood. The CDR3 region is CASRHTMGLSNEKLFF. The DNA of the CDR3 is TGTGCCAGCAGACATACTATGGGGCTATCTAATGAAAAACTGTTTTTT.